This T cell receptor (beta chain) was identified in a study of cytomegalovirus exposure and HLA in healthy donors. Findings and limits, study-wide: The authors later linked a missense DCLRE1C variant to TCR beta V- and J-gene trimming. Researchers had no immune exposure information except CMV serostatus available.

Remarks on this clone: Its specificity is not known.

PCR primers comprised 60 Vbeta and 13 Jbeta primers. Libraries were prepared by immunoSEQ multiplex PCR; TCRdb keeps only in-frame clonotypes and omits some of them. The sample holds about 120,000 clones, 75% to 85% seen once. The sample was PBMCs. This receptor was obtained from a male donor in good health and CMV-seropositive.

CDR3 amino acids: CASSFSGRAEEQYF. The CDR3 DNA is TGTGCCAGCAGCTTTTCCGGGAGGGCCGAAGAGCAGTACTTC. This chain joins TRBV7-2 and TRBJ2-7; TRBD2 matches at 8 bases. The V gene's germline CDR1 is SGHTA and CDR2 FQGNSA. V was clipped by 3 bases and J by 7 bases; unmatched bases: 8. This CDR3 region has 14 residues.